A single sample gave rise to the 30 T cell receptor beta chains below, sequenced in a study of shared T cell receptors in the human thymus. Repertoires were generated with immunoSEQ multiplex PCR, while TCRdb's copy carries only in-frame clones and drops some. The sample lists hundreds of thousands of clones, 95% occurring once. Sample: thymocytes. These TCRs come from a human donor.

This clone is a singleton in its sample. The V and J genes are TRBV28 and TRBJ1-1, with D possibly matching TRBD1 (5 bases). This CDR3 has 14 residues. The V end lost 2 bases, the J end lost 1 base, and 8 bases lay between the germline ends. The V gene's germline CDR1 is MDHEN and CDR2 SYDVKM. The CDR3 sequence: CASSLGGSNTEAFF. In DNA, the CDR3 is TGTGCCAGCAGTTTAGGGGGTTCGAACACTGAAGCTTTCTTT.

The V call is TRBV4-2, the J call TRBJ2-3, with TRBD2 identical over 8 bases. Trimming removed 4 bases from V and 4 bases from J; junction bases left unmatched: 4. CDR1 is LGHNA, CDR2 YNFKEQ, per germline. This CDR3 has 14 amino acids. The CDR3 protein is CASSPGLEADTQYF. Written as DNA, the CDR3 is TGTGCCAGCAGCCCGGGACTAGAGGCAGATACGCAGTATTTT.

Written as DNA, the CDR3 is TGTGCCAGCAGAGTACTGAGCTCCTACAATGAGCAGTTCTTC. It translates to CASRVLSSYNEQFF. The chain combines TRBV27 with TRBJ2-1; D is undetermined. The CDR3 is 14 residues long. The germline V gene encodes CDR1 MNHEY and CDR2 SMNVEV (reference sequence). V lost 6 bases and J lost 0, with 9 bases in between.

The chain has TRBV10-3 and TRBJ1-5, with 7 nucleotides matching TRBD1. With V trimmed by 6 bases and J by 6 bases, 2 bases remained unmatched. CDR3 length: 12 residues. Germline V gene sequence: CDR1 ENHRY, CDR2 SYGVKD. CDR3 bases: TGTGCCATCAGCACAGGGGTTCAGCCCCAGCATTTT. It translates to CAISTGVQPQHF.

The V and J genes are TRBV28 and TRBJ2-1; maybe TRBD2 (5 bases). The V and J ends lost 2 bases and 3 bases respectively, with 11 bases between them. CDR3 length: 15 residues. Germline V lookup: CDR1 MDHEN, CDR2 SYDVKM. Here the CDR3 DNA reads TGTGCCAGCAGTTTAGGAGGTATCTTCTACAATGAGCAGTTCTTC. This translates into CASSLGGIFYNEQFF.

The chain has TRBV28 and TRBJ2-3, with D possibly matching TRBD2 (6 bases). The CDR3 covers 16 residues. The V end was cut by 5 bases, the J end by 0 bases, with 15 bases between. Germline loops: CDR1 MDHEN, CDR2 SYDVKM. This CDR3 reads CASSLEGGVSTDTQYF. CDR3 coding DNA: TGTGCCAGCAGTCTCGAGGGCGGGGTAAGCACAGATACGCAGTATTTT.

J is TRBJ1-1 and V is TRBV7-3; 7 positions match TRBD1. Unmatched junction bases numbered 2, after V lost 4 bases and J lost 0 bases. This CDR3 has 14 residues. Germline V gives CDR1 SGHTA, CDR2 FQGTGA. In DNA, the CDR3 is TGTGCCAGCAGCTCTGGGACAGTGAACACTGAAGCTTTCTTT. It specifies CASSSGTVNTEAFF. The full variable domain, its missing parts supplied by reference TRBV7-3 and TRBJ1-1, is GAGVSQTPSNKVTEKGKYVELRCDPISGHTALYWYRQSLGQGPEFLIYFQGTGAADDSGLPNDRFFAVRPEGSVSTLKIQRTERGDSAVYLCASSSGTVNTEAFFGQGTRLTVV.

CDR3 sequence: CASRPGQGVGYTF. The CDR3 DNA is TGTGCCAGCAGACCCGGACAGGGAGTCGGCTACACCTTC. The chain combines TRBV5-6 with TRBJ1-2; 8 bases match TRBD1. The trim removed 5 bases at V and 8 bases at J, leaving 8 bases unmatched. Per the germline V gene, CDR1 is SGHDT and CDR2 is YYEEEE. The length of the CDR3 is 13 residues.

The V call is TRBV6-1, the J call TRBJ2-7; the D is unclear. The CDR3 length is 13 residues. Germline lookup yields CDR1 MNHNS and CDR2 SASEGT. V lost 2 bases and J 8 bases, leaving 13 bases between the germline ends. CDR3 DNA sequence: TGTGCCAGCAGTGAACGGATACCCCAGCAGCAGTACTTC. Translating it yields CASSERIPQQQYF.

The chain joins TRBV5-1 to TRBJ1-2, with D maybe TRBD1 (6 bases). CDR1 is SGHRS, CDR2 YFSETQ, per germline. Trimming took 4 bases from V and 4 from J, leaving 26 bases between them. There are 18 residues in the CDR3. CDR3 bases: TGCGCCAGCAGCCCCGATCACAGGGACCCGCTCTGCCCCTATGGCTACACCTTC. This codes for CASSPDHRDPLCPYGYTF.

V usage is TRBV4-1 and J usage is TRBJ2-1, with a possible D match to TRBD2 (7 bases). This CDR3 has 16 residues. The V gene's germline CDR1 is MGHRA and CDR2 YSYEKL. V lost 4 bases and J lost 6, with 19 bases in between. The chain's CDR3 is CASSPRRGAGSNEQFF. CDR3 DNA sequence: TGCGCCAGCAGCCCGCGACGGGGGGCGGGATCCAATGAGCAGTTCTTC.

This sequence joins TRBV5-1 and TRBJ2-7, with 8 bases fitting TRBD1. With 4 bases clipped from V and 4 bases from J, the junction kept 10 bases outside the gene matches. Germline V gene lookup returns CDR1 SGHRS and CDR2 YFSETQ. The length of the CDR3 is 15 residues. The chain's CDR3 is CASSPRTGRVYEQYF. CDR3 in DNA: TGCGCCAGCAGCCCAAGGACAGGGCGGGTGTACGAGCAGTACTTC.

This rearrangement joins TRBV14 to TRBJ2-5, with 11 nucleotides matching TRBD2. Germline V gene lookup returns CDR1 SGHDN and CDR2 FVKESK. The CDR3 totals 16 residues. The trim removed 4 bases at V and 3 bases at J, leaving 7 bases unmatched. In nucleotides, the CDR3 is TGTGCCAGCAGCCCCCCACCACTAGCGGGAGAAGAGACCCAGTACTTC. Amino acids: CASSPPPLAGEETQYF.

The chain combines TRBV6-4 with TRBJ1-2, with D possibly being TRBD1 (6 bases). This CDR3 spans 15 amino acids. V lost 0 bases to trimming and J lost 4 bases, with 12 bases between them. Germline CDR1 reads MRHNA; CDR2 reads SNTAGT. CDR3 region: CASSDSAAGVYGYTF. DNA of the CDR3: TGTGCCAGCAGTGACTCAGCGGCAGGGGTCTATGGCTACACCTTC.

This clone was seen only once. The J gene is TRBJ2-2, the V gene TRBV13; TRBD1 matches at 8 bases. Losses at the gene ends were 5 bases for V and 1 base for J; bases not matched to a gene: 3. The germline gives CDR1 PRHDT, CDR2 FYEKMQ (reference sequence). The length of the CDR3 is 15 residues. The CDR3 coding sequence is TGTGCCAGCAGCATTGGGACAGGGAACACCGGGGAGCTGTTTTTT. It codes for CASSIGTGNTGELFF.

This clone was recorded only once. The chain couples TRBV28 to TRBJ1-1; a possible D gene is TRBD1 (5 bases). V lost 6 bases to trimming and J lost 4 bases, with 15 bases between them. The CDR3 covers 14 residues. The germline gives CDR1 MDHEN, CDR2 SYDVKM. The CDR3 nucleotides are TGTGCCAGCAGCCGACCCCGGGGGATCACTGAAGCTTTCTTT. This translates into CASSRPRGITEAFF.

V usage is TRBV10-3 and J usage is TRBJ1-3, with 10 bases matching TRBD1. The germline CDR1 and CDR2 sequences are ENHRY and SYGVKD. J was trimmed by 4 bases and V by 3 bases; bases with no gene match: 6. The CDR3 consists of 16 residues. Here the CDR3 reads CAISESGQGRGNTIYF. CDR3 nucleotide sequence: TGTGCCATCAGTGAATCGGGACAGGGGCGAGGAAACACCATATATTTT.

CDR3 nucleotides: TGCGCCAGCAGCCGGAAGAGGACCACCGGGAGTCTCTACGAGCAGTACTTC. It encodes CASSRKRTTGSLYEQYF. V usage is TRBV4-3 and J usage is TRBJ2-7, with a possible D match to TRBD2 (6 bases). Between the trimmed V and J ends, which lost 4 bases and 3 bases, there was a span of 22 bases. Germline V CDR1 and CDR2: LGHNA, YSLEER. The CDR3 covers 17 residues.

This clone was counted a single time. CDR3 region: CASSLTGYEQYF. CDR3 DNA: TGTGCCAGCAGCTTGACAGGGTACGAGCAGTACTTC. This sequence joins TRBV7-2 and TRBJ2-7, with 7 bases matching TRBD1. The CDR3 consists of 12 residues. Germline V gene data show CDR1 as SGHTA and CDR2 as FQGNSA. The V segment lost 3 bases and the J segment 4 bases; nucleotides outside the gene matches: 0.

The gene calls are TRBV28 and TRBJ1-5; D may be TRBD1 (5 bases). The CDR3 totals 15 residues. CDR1 MDHEN and CDR2 SYDVKM come from the germline V gene. V was shortened by 4 bases and J by 5 bases, with 15 bases between the two germline ends. CDR3 amino acids: CASSSNQGFDQPQHF. CDR3 in DNA: TGTGCCAGCAGTTCCAACCAGGGTTTCGATCAGCCCCAGCATTTT.

The chain employs TRBV7-2 and TRBJ2-7; D possibly corresponds to TRBD1 (5 bases). Per germline, CDR1 SGHTA and CDR2 FQGNSA. The CDR3 is made up of 15 amino acids. The V and J ends lost 1 base and 0 bases respectively, with 10 bases between them. The CDR3 coding sequence is TGTGCCAGCAGCTTAGGACAGCTTTTCTCCTACGAGCAGTACTTC. Amino acid sequence: CASSLGQLFSYEQYF.

The chain recombines TRBV14 with TRBJ1-3; maybe TRBD1 (6 bases). The V gene lost 1 base and the J gene lost 7 bases, with 20 bases spanning the gap. The CDR3 has 17 residues. The germline V gene encodes CDR1 SGHDN and CDR2 FVKESK. The CDR3 here is CASSQGIRGARGNTIYF. CDR3 nucleotide sequence: TGTGCCAGCAGCCAAGGCATAAGGGGGGCGCGTGGGAACACCATATATTTT.

V usage is TRBV23-1 and J usage is TRBJ1-1, with a tentative D call TRBD1 (5 bases). TRBV23-1 belongs to the ORF category, with a function that is uncertain. Trimming stripped 4 bases from V and 7 bases from J, with 13 bases between. The CDR3 loop spans 13 amino acids. CDR3 sequence (DNA): TGCGCCAGCAGTCGCTCGGGACCCTTTGAAGCTTTCTTT. Translation gives CASSRSGPFEAFF.

The V call is TRBV28, the J call TRBJ2-7; 8 bases map to TRBD2. The CDR3 length is 16 residues. Germline lookup yields CDR1 MDHEN and CDR2 SYDVKM. Losses at the gene ends were 6 bases for V and 3 bases for J; bases not matched to a gene: 13. The CDR3 DNA reads TGTGCCAGCAGCGGGGGGGAGGTCTTTATTTTCTACGAGCAGTACTTC. Its translation is CASSGGEVFIFYEQYF. Based on the CDR3 plus reference TRBV28 and TRBJ2-7, the full variable domain is DVKVTQSSRYLVKRTGEKVFLECVQDMDHENMFWYRQDPGLGLRLIYFSYDVKMKEKGDIPEGYSVSREKKERFSLILESASTNQTSMYLCASSGGEVFIFYEQYFGPGTRLTVT.

The sample holds a few counts of this clone. The chain recombines TRBV28 with TRBJ2-5, with D possibly being TRBD1 or TRBD2 (5 bases each). V was shortened by 5 bases and J by 3 bases, with 13 bases between the two germline ends. CDR3 length: 14 residues. Germline CDR1 MDHEN, CDR2 SYDVKM. The chain's CDR3 is CASSPREGEETQYF. For the CDR3, the DNA is TGTGCCAGCAGTCCCCGGGAAGGGGAAGAGACCCAGTACTTC.

The chain employs TRBV5-1 and TRBJ1-1; no firm D call. CDR1 is SGHRS, CDR2 YFSETQ, per germline. This CDR3 spans 11 amino acids. Trimming took 0 bases from V and 8 from J, leaving 5 bases between them. The CDR3 nucleotides are TGCGCCAGCAGCTTGGAAGGCGAAGCTTTCTTT. This gives the protein CASSLEGEAFF. Full variable domain (remainder filled in from reference TRBV5-1 and TRBJ1-1): KAGVTQTPRYLIKTRGQQVTLSCSPISGHRSVSWYQQTPGQGLQFLFEYFSETQRNKGNFPGRFSGRQFSNSRSEMNVSTLELGDSALYLCASSLEGEAFFGQGTRLTVV.

The chain links TRBV5-1 to TRBJ1-2; 9 bases align to TRBD1. The V gene end was trimmed by 0 bases and the J gene end by 4 bases; junction bases not matched to a gene: 16. The germline V gene encodes CDR1 SGHRS and CDR2 YFSETQ. The CDR3 has 19 residues. CDR3 residues: CASSLDQGDRDLLVYGYTF. The CDR3 nucleotides are TGCGCCAGCAGCTTGGACCAAGGGGACAGGGACCTGCTCGTCTATGGCTACACCTTC.

This chain joins TRBV6-1 and TRBJ1-1, with 7 bases aligning to TRBD1. Unmatched junction bases numbered 11, after V lost 8 bases and J lost 5 bases. The germline V gene encodes CDR1 MNHNS and CDR2 SASEGT. This CDR3 has 14 residues. CDR3 DNA: TGTGCCAGCGACAGGGTCTGGAGGAGGACTGAAGCTTTCTTT. It is translated as CASDRVWRRTEAFF.

The chain uses TRBV30 and TRBJ1-5; D ambiguous. Germline V gene sequence: CDR1 GTSNPN, CDR2 SVGIG (reference sequence). V lost 0 bases, J lost 0 bases, and 9 bases lay in between. The CDR3 consists of 15 residues. The CDR3 loop is CAWSVRYNSNQPQHF. In DNA form, the CDR3 reads TGTGCCTGGAGTGTACGGTATAATAGCAATCAGCCCCAGCATTTT.

The rearrangement joins TRBV5-4 to TRBJ1-2, with D unclear. V lost 4 bases, J lost 6 bases, and 25 bases lay in between. This CDR3 has 17 amino acids. The germline V gene has CDR1 SGHNT and CDR2 YYREEE (reference sequence). CDR3 region: CASSPQVRLPTEDGYTF. In DNA, the CDR3 is TGTGCCAGCAGCCCGCAAGTTAGGCTCCCCACTGAGGATGGCTACACCTTC.